This entry lists 14 T cell receptor beta chains sequenced from one sample in a study of blood T cell repertoires in COVID-19. The protocol was immunoSEQ multiplex PCR, while the TCRdb copy is restricted to in-frame clones and leaves out a portion. The table has about 110,000 clones, approximately 82% seen once; the top ten hold around 8%. The sequencing sample was made of peripheral blood. These receptors were taken from a woman at least 80 years old with active or convalescent COVID-19.

V gene TRBV27 combines with J gene TRBJ2-5; D is perhaps TRBD1 (7 bases). The CDR3 extends over 14 amino acids. Trimming removed 5 bases from V and 2 bases from J, with 12 bases in between. Germline CDR1 MNHEY, CDR2 SMNVEV (reference sequence). The CDR3 DNA reads TGTGCCAGCAGTCAACAGGGGAGGCAAGAGACCCAGTACTTC. This sequence encodes CASSQQGRQETQYF.

V is TRBV30 and J is TRBJ2-3; D is undetermined. V was shortened by 0 bases and J by 0 bases, with 10 bases between the two germline ends. Germline V gene data show CDR1 as GTSNPN and CDR2 as SVGIG (reference sequence). The CDR3 consists of 15 residues. This chain's CDR3 is CAWSVHDGSTDTQYF. The CDR3 coding sequence is TGTGCCTGGAGTGTACATGACGGGAGCACAGATACGCAGTATTTT.

Comment on this clone: A read error may produce the germline difference seen at one junction end. The chain combines TRBV7-7 with TRBJ2-1, with TRBD2 identical over 16 bases. CDR1 and CDR2 from the germline V gene are SSHAT and FNYEAQ (reference sequence). The CDR3 runs 16 residues. The CDR3 DNA is TGTGCTAGCAGCTTGGGGACTAGCGGGAGGGGGAATGAGCAGTTCTTC. Protein: CASSLGTSGRGNEQFF.

This chain links TRBV10-3 with TRBJ2-5; 7 bases are shared with TRBD2. The CDR3 length is 13 residues. V lost 2 bases, J lost 4 bases, and 1 base stayed unmatched. The germline V gene has CDR1 ENHRY and CDR2 SYGVKD. CDR3 sequence (DNA): TGTGCCATCAGTGAGGCGGGAGTAGAGACCCAGTACTTC. The encoded protein is CAISEAGVETQYF.

This sequence joins TRBV9 and TRBJ1-2; D gene uncertain. V dropped 3 bases and J dropped 8 bases, with 8 bases sitting between them. The germline gives CDR1 SGDLS, CDR2 YYNGEE. This CDR3 is built from 11 residues. CDR3 nucleotide sequence: TGTGCCAGCAGCGAATCCTCCGGCTACACCTTC. Its translation is CASSESSGYTF.

The chain combines TRBV12-3 or TRBV12-4 with TRBJ2-1, with TRBD1 as a possible D gene (5 bases). The V gene lost 6 bases and the J gene lost 7 bases, with 10 bases spanning the gap. The CDR3 has 12 residues. The CDR3 region has the DNA TGTGCCAGCAGCCGAACAGGTAATGAGCAGTTCTTC. This codes for CASSRTGNEQFF.

The gene calls are TRBV15 and TRBJ2-7; 10 bases match TRBD2. V lost 1 base, J lost 5 bases, and 5 bases stayed unmatched. Germline V lookup: CDR1 LNHNV, CDR2 YYDKDF (reference sequence). The CDR3 sequence is 15 residues long. CDR3 nucleotide sequence: TGTGCCACCAGCAGAGGGGCAGCGGGAGGGGACGAGCAGTACTTC. Translated, it gives CATSRGAAGGDEQYF.

The chain combines TRBV5-1 with TRBJ1-3, with 8 bases matching TRBD1. The germline gives CDR1 SGHRS, CDR2 YFSETQ. With V trimmed by 4 bases and J by 0 bases, 9 bases remained unmatched. This CDR3 contains 17 residues. The CDR3 region is CASSRDRYPYSGNTIYF. Written as DNA, the CDR3 is TGCGCCAGCAGCCGGGACAGGTACCCCTACTCTGGAAACACCATATATTTT.

CDR3: CASTGTGAEAFF. The CDR3 DNA follows: TGTGCCAGCACCGGGACAGGGGCTGAAGCTTTCTTT. The chain recombines TRBV12-3 or TRBV12-4 with TRBJ1-1; TRBD1 matches at 10 bases. Trimming at V came to 7 bases and at J to 6 bases, leaving 2 bases not matched to a gene. The length of the CDR3 is 12 residues.

The rearrangement uses TRBV5-1 and TRBJ2-3; TRBD2 agrees at 11 bases. The CDR3 is made up of 15 amino acids. Germline assignment: CDR1 SGHRS and CDR2 YFSETQ. V lost 4 bases and J lost 4; bases outside the gene matches: 5. CDR3 sequence: CASSLLAGGPDTQYF. The CDR3 DNA sequence: TGCGCCAGCAGCCTTTTAGCGGGAGGGCCAGATACGCAGTATTTT.

The chain has TRBV14 and TRBJ1-1, with D unclear. Per the germline V gene, CDR1 is SGHDN and CDR2 is FVKESK. The CDR3 is made up of 18 amino acids. V was pared by 4 bases and J by 10 bases, with 31 bases between. In DNA form, the CDR3 reads TGTGCCAGCAGCCGAGTTGGTGAGGTGGCGTCTCTGATAATGGTAGCTTTCTTT. It yields the protein CASSRVGEVASLIMVAFF.

The chain combines TRBV5-1 with TRBJ2-6, with a weak D call TRBD2 (6 bases). Germline assignment: CDR1 SGHRS and CDR2 YFSETQ. V was pared by 4 bases and J by 0 bases, with 23 bases between. This CDR3 spans 20 amino acids. CDR3 region: CASSPRPGEAPSSGANVLTF. Here the CDR3 DNA reads TGCGCCAGCAGCCCGAGACCGGGAGAGGCCCCGAGCTCTGGGGCCAACGTCCTGACTTTC. The full variable domain, its missing parts supplied by reference TRBV5-1 and TRBJ2-6, is KAGVTQTPRYLIKTRGQQVTLSCSPISGHRSVSWYQQTPGQGLQFLFEYFSETQRNKGNFPGRFSGRQFSNSRSEMNVSTLELGDSALYLCASSPRPGEAPSSGANVLTFGAGSRLTVL.

The V and J genes are TRBV5-8 and TRBJ1-3; D perhaps matches TRBD1 (6 bases). Germline values: CDR1 SGHTS, CDR2 YDEGEE. V was clipped by 1 base and J by 4 bases, with 12 bases between them. The CDR3 runs to 15 residues. DNA of the CDR3: TGTGCCAGCAGCTTGACTAGGACAGCAGGAAACACCATATATTTT. Protein product: CASSLTRTAGNTIYF.

This chain links TRBV25-1 with TRBJ2-7, with 11 bases lining up with TRBD2. The germline gives CDR1 MGHDK, CDR2 SYGVNS. The CDR3 runs 13 residues. Germline trimming cut 9 bases from V and 3 bases from J; bases unmatched to any gene: 4. The CDR3 reads CASQTSGNYEQYF. The CDR3 bases are TGTGCCAGTCAGACTAGCGGGAACTACGAGCAGTACTTC.